The entry that follows covers one TCR beta chain sequence. Authors' methods: It was from reference gene primer amplification that nucleated cell counts were estimated. Method: immunoSEQ multiplex PCR; TCRdb's copy keeps in-frame clones and lacks some. V and J calls and clone size are given by that table; D and trimming were obtained from the DNA. The sample contains roughly 120,000 clones, 87% of which appear only once. The sample is drawn from a study of blood T cell repertoires in COVID-19. Study information: Spain, Italy and the United States supplied samples that represented acute and convalescent COVID-19. In each case, the material was cDNA or gDNA derived from T cells, B-cell-depleted T cells, or PBMCs.

Trimming took off 2 bases at V and 3 bases at J, with 14 bases between the two ends. The CDR3 extends over 15 amino acids. Per the germline V gene, CDR1 is SGHDN and CDR2 is FVKESK. The rearrangement uses TRBV14 and TRBJ2-7; possible D gene TRBD2, 6 bases. The sequence was collected from a human donor in a cohort sampled during active COVID-19. What was sequenced was peripheral blood. The CDR3 is CASSQNPGRNYEQYF. The CDR3 DNA reads TGTGCCAGCAGCCAAAATCCCGGGAGAAACTACGAGCAGTACTTC.